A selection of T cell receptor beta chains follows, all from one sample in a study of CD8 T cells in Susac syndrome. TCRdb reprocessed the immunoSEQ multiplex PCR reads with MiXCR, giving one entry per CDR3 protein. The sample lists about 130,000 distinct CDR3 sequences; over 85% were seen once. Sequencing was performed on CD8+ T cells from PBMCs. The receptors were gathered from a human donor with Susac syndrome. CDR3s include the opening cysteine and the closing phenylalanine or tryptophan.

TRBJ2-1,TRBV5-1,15,CASSGSTTRPNEQFF
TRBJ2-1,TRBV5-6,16,CASSDLLAGGYNEQFF
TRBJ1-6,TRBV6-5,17,CASSYSGQDRASSPLHF
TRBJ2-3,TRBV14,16,CASSQAVLNLHPPQYF
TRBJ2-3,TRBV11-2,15,CASSLRASGPPTQYF
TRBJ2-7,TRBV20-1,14,CSARVLADTYEQYF
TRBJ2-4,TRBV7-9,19,CASSDGTSGIGWAKNIQYF
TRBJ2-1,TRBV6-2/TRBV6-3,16,CASSYSLAGGTDEQFF
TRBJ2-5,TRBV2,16,CASSEALQGPRETQYF
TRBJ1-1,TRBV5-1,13,CASNRAGNTEAFF
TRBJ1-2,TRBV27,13,CASRWGPNYGYTF
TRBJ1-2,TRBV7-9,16,CASSLGGGPLHYGYTF
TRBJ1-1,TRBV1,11,CTSSHYTEAFF
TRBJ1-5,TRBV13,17,CASSLGQGAPSNQPQHF
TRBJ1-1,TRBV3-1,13,CASSPEPRSEAFF
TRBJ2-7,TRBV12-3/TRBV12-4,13,CASSLGNSYEQYF
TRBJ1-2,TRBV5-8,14,CASSLTGLGNGYTF
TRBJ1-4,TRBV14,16,CASSRNRGGSNEKLFF
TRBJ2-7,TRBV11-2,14,CASSSAIGGYEQYF
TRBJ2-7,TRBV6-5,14,CASSLWTGGYEQYF
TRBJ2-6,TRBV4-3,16,CASSQGRGSGANVLTF
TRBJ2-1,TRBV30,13,CAWRESFYNEQFF
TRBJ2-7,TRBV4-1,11,CASSHGGVQYF
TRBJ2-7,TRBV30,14,CAWTRAVGTYEQYF
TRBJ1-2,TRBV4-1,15,CASTSIPETAYGYTF
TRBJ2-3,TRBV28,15,CASSSRGYATDTQYF
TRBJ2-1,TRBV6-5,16,CASSYGRAGPYNEQFF
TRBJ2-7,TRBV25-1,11,CAVQGFYEQYF
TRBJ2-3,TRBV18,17,CASSPWFAGGDEDTQYF
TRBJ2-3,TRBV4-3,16,CASSLIAGRETDTQYF
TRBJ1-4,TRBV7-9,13,CASSLVGGPELFF
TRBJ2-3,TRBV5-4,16,CASSRVAGVSTDTQYF
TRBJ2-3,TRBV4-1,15,CASSQVLAGRDTQYF
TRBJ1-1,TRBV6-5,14,CASSNSAGGTEAFF
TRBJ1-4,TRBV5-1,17,CASSPGQGFLLNEKLFF
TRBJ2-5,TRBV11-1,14,CASSVQTGEETQYF
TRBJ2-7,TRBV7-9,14,CASSLVAERGEQYF
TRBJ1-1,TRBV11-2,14,CASSLDPMGSEAFF
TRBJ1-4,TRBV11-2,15,CASSGQQGWDEKLFF
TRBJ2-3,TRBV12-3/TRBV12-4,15,CASSLRAGGTDTQYF
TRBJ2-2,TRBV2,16,CASSEDGTGGSGELFF
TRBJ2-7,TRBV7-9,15,CASSADFPQGYEQYF
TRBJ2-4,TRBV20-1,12,CSARSTGAIQYF
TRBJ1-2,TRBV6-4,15,CASSDSSSGTGGLTF
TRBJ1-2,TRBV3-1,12,CASSPTGDGYTF
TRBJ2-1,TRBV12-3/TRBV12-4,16,CASSPSLAGSYNEQFF
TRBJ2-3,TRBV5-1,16,CASSYSLDTSTDTQYF
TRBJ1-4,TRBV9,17,CASSVGVSVSTNEKLFF
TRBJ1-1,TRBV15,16,CATSRDLEGAGTEAFF
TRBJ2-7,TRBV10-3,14,CAISDGTDSYEQYF
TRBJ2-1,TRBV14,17,CASSPTETLAGYNEQFF
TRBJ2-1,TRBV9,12,CASSVLHNEQFF
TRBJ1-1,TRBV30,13,CAWRGSGNTEAFF
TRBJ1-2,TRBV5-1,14,CASARDRVVSGYTF
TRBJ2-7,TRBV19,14,CASSLGLLPHEQYF